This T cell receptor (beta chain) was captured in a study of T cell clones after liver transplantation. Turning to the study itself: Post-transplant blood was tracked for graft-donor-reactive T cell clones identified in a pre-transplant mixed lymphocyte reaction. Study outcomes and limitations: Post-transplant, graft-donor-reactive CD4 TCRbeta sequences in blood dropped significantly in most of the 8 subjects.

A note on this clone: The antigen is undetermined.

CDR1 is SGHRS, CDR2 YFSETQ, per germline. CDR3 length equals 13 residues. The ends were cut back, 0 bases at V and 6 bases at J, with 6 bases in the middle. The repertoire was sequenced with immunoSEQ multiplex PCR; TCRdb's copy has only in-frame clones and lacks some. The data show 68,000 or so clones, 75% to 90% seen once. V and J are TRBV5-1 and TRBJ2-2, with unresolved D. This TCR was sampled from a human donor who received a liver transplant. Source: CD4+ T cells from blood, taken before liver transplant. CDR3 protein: CASSLGRSGELFF. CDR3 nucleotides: TGCGCCAGCAGCTTGGGCCGGTCCGGGGAGCTGTTTTTT.